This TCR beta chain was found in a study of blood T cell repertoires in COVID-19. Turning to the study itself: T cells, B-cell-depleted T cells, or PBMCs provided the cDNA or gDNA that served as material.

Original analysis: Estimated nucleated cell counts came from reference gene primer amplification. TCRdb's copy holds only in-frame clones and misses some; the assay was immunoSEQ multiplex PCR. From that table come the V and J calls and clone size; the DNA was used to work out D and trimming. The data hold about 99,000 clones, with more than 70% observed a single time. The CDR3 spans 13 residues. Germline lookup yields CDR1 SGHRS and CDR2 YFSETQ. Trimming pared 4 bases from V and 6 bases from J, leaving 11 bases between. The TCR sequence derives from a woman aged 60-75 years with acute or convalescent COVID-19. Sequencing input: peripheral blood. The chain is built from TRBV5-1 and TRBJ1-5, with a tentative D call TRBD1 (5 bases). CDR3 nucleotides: TGCGCCAGCAGCCCCGGGGGGGGTCAGCCCCAGCATTTT. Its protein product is CASSPGGGQPQHF.